This T cell receptor beta chain was captured by sequencing in a study of cytomegalovirus exposure and HLA in healthy donors. The CDR3 sequence is 16 residues long. From germline, CDR1 is SGDLS and CDR2 YYNGEE. The V end lost 3 bases, the J end lost 0 bases, and 10 bases lay between the germline ends. About this clone: This CDR3 is also generated by other DNA sequences in the sample.

It was with 60 Vbeta and 13 Jbeta primers that the PCR ran. TCRdb's copy holds only in-frame clones and misses some; the assay was immunoSEQ multiplex PCR. The sample records fewer than 350,000 clones, over 85% being singletons. The sequence came from a woman in her late teens or twenties in good health and CMV-seronegative. J is TRBJ1-6 and V is TRBV9, with no clear D. The sequencing input was PBMCs. For the CDR3, the DNA is TGTGCCAGCAGCGGGACTTCCAGCTCCTATAATTCACCCCTCCACTTT. Protein product: CASSGTSSSYNSPLHF. The full variable domain, its missing parts supplied by reference TRBV9 and TRBJ1-6, is DSGVTQTPKHLITATGQRVTLRCSPRSGDLSVYWYQQSLDQGLQFLIQYYNGEERAKGNILERFSAQQFPDLHSELNLSSLELGDSALYFCASSGTSSSYNSPLHFGNGTRLTVT.